The 3 T cell receptor beta chains listed next were all sequenced from one sample in a study of OX40 agonist ivuxolimab in advanced cancers. Library creation used the immunoSEQ multiplex PCR assay. TCRdb holds this immuneACCESS table with in-frame rearrangements only. Some clones are missing; in checked studies, unresolved V genes explain under half, and the rest has no known cause. The sample table shows 50,000 to 75,000 clones, and 82% are seen once. Roughly 1.6% of the sample lies in the top ten. The sample in question was CD4+ or CD8+ T cells sorted from blood, obtained in a trial of the OX40 agonist ivuxolimab. All receptors come from an adult with an advanced solid tumor such as melanoma, head and neck, liver or kidney cancer.

The CDR3 region is CASSEGQGREKLFF. CDR3 in DNA: TGTGCCAGCAGTGAAGGCCAGGGCCGCGAAAAACTGTTTTTT. The chain links TRBV6-1 to TRBJ1-4, with D possibly being TRBD1 (5 bases). The CDR3 length is 14 residues. V was trimmed by 1 base and J by 8 bases, leaving 11 bases between them. Germline CDR1 MNHNS, CDR2 SASEGT.

This clone was recorded once. This chain joins TRBV7-9 and TRBJ2-3; D may match TRBD1 or TRBD2 (5 bases each). CDR1 SEHNR and CDR2 FQNEAQ come from the germline V gene (reference sequence). V lost 0 bases to trimming and J lost 1 base, with 8 bases between them. This CDR3 is built from 15 residues. The DNA for the CDR3 is TGTGCCAGCAGCTTAGCGAGGGGTGGCACAGATACGCAGTATTTT. Translated: CASSLARGGTDTQYF.

The J gene is TRBJ2-5, the V gene TRBV7-2; tentatively, D is TRBD2 (6 bases). In germline, CDR1 is SGHTA, CDR2 FQGNSA. The CDR3 consists of 11 residues. With 11 bases removed from V and 5 bases from J, the gap between germline ends came to 12 bases. In nucleotides, the CDR3 is TGTGCCGACGAACGGGGGGAGACCCAGTACTTC. Translating it yields CADERGETQYF. The complete variable domain, with remaining parts taken from reference TRBV7-2 and TRBJ2-5, reads GAGVSQSPSNKVTEKGKDVELRCDPISGHTALYWYRQSLGQGLEFLIYFQGNSAPDKSGLPSDRFSAERTGGSVSTLTIQRTQQEDSAVYLCADERGETQYFGPGTRLLVL.